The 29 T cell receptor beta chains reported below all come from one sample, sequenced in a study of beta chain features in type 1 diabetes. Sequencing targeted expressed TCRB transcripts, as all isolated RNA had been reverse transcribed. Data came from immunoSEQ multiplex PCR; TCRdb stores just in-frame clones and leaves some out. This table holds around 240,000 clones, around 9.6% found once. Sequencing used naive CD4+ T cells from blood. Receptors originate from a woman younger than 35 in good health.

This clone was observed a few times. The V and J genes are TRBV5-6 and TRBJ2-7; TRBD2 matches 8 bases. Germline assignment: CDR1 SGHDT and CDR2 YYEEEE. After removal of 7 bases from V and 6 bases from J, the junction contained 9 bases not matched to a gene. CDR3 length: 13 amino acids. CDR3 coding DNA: TGTGCCAGCGCCGGCGGGAGGAGGGGCGAGCAGTACTTC. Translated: CASAGGRRGEQYF.

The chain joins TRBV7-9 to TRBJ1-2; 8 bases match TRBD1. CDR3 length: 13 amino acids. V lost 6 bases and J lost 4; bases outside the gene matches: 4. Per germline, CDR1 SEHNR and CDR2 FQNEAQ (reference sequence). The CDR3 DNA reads TGTGCCAGCAGGGCAGGGGGCATCTATGGCTACACCTTC. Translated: CASRAGGIYGYTF.

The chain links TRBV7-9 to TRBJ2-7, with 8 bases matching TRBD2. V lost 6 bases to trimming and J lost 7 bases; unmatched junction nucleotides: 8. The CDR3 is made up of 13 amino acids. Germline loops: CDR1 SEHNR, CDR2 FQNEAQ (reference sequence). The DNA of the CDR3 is TGTGCCAGCAGTACAGCGGGAGTGGGGGAGCAGTACTTC. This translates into CASSTAGVGEQYF.

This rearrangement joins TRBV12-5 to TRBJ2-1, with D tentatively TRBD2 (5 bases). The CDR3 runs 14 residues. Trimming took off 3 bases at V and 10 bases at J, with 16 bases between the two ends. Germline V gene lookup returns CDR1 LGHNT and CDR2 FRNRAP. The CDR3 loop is CASGFATRLGEQFF. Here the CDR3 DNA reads TGTGCTAGTGGTTTTGCCACTAGGTTGGGCGAGCAGTTCTTC.

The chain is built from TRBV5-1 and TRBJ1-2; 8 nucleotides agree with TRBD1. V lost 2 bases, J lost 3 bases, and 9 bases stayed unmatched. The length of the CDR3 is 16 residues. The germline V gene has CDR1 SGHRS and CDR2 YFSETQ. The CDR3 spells CASSFGRGRRDYGYTF. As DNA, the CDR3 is TGCGCCAGCAGCTTCGGCAGGGGGCGCCGGGACTATGGCTACACCTTC.

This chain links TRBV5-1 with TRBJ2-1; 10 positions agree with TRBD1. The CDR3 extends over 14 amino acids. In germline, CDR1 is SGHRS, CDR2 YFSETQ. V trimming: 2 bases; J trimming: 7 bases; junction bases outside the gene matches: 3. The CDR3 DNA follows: TGCGCCAGCAGCTTCGGGACAGGGGATAATGAGCAGTTCTTC. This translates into CASSFGTGDNEQFF.

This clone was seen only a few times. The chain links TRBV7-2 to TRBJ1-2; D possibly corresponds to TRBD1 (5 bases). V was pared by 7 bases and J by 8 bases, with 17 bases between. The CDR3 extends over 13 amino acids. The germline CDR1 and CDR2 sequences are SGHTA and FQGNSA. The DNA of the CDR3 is TGTGCCAGCACCTTCCGCACAGGTCTCGGCTACACCTTC. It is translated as CASTFRTGLGYTF.

CDR3 in amino acids: CASSTSGGSTDTQYF. The CDR3 DNA reads TGTGCCAGCAGCACCAGCGGCGGAAGCACAGATACGCAGTATTTT. The V and J genes are TRBV7-3 and TRBJ2-3; D is possibly TRBD2 (5 bases). From germline, CDR1 is SGHTA and CDR2 FQGTGA. The ends were cut back, 5 bases at V and 0 bases at J, with 12 bases in the middle. The CDR3 is made up of 15 amino acids. The full variable domain, with the rest looked up from reference TRBV7-3 and TRBJ2-3, is GAGVSQTPSNKVTEKGKYVELRCDPISGHTALYWYRQSLGQGPEFLIYFQGTGAADDSGLPNDRFFAVRPEGSVSTLKIQRTERGDSAVYLCASSTSGGSTDTQYFGPGTRLTVL.

CDR3 in DNA: TGCGCCAGCAGCTTGGAGGGACTAGCGGGGGTAAAGCAGTTCTTC. This gives the protein CASSLEGLAGVKQFF. The rearrangement joins TRBV5-1 to TRBJ2-1; 14 bases agree with TRBD2. CDR1 is SGHRS and CDR2 is YFSETQ in the germline V gene. The length of the CDR3 is 15 residues. The trim removed 0 bases at V and 11 bases at J, leaving 4 bases unmatched.

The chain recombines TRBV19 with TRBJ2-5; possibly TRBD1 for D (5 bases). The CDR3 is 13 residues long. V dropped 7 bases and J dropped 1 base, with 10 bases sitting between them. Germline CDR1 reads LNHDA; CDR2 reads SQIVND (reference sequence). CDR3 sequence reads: CASNTGVQETQYF. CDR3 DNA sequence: TGTGCCAGTAACACAGGAGTCCAAGAGACCCAGTACTTC.

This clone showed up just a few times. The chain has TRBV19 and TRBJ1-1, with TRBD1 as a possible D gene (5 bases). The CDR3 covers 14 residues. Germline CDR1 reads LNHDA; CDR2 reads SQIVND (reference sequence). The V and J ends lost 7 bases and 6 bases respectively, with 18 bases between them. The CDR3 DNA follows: TGTGCCAGTACTACTGGGTGGGGCAGCGCTGAAGCTTTCTTT. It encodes CASTTGWGSAEAFF.

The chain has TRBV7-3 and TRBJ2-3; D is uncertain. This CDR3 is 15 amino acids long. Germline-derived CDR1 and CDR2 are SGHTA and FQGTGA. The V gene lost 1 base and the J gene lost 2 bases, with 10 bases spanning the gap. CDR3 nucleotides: TGTGCCAGCAGCTTAAATCGCGAGTCCACAGATACGCAGTATTTT. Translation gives CASSLNRESTDTQYF.

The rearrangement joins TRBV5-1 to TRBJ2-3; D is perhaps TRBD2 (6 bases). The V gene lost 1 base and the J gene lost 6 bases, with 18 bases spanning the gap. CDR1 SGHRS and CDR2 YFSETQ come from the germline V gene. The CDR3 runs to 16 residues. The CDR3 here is CASSLMRGSSRDTQYF. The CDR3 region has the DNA TGCGCCAGCAGCTTGATGCGGGGCTCTAGTCGGGATACGCAGTATTTT.

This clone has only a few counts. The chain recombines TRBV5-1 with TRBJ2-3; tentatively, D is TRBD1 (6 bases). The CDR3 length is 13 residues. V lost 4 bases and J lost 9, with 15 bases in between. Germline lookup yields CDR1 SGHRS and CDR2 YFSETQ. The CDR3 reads CASSPTGLDTQYF. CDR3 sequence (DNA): TGCGCCAGCAGCCCAACAGGGTTGGACACGCAGTATTTT.

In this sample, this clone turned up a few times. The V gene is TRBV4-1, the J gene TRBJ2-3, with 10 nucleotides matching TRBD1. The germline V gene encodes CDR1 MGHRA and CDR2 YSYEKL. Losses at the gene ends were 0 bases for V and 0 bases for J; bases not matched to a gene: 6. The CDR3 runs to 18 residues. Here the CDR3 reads CASSQESGQGSSTDTQYF. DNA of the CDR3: TGCGCCAGCAGCCAAGAGTCGGGACAGGGGTCTAGCACAGATACGCAGTATTTT.

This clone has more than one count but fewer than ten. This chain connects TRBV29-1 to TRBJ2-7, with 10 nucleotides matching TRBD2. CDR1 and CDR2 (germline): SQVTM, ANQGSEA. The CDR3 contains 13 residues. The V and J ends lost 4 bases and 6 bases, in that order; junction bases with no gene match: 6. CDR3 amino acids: CSVGVAGGSEQYF. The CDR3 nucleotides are TGCAGCGTTGGGGTAGCGGGAGGAAGCGAGCAGTACTTC.

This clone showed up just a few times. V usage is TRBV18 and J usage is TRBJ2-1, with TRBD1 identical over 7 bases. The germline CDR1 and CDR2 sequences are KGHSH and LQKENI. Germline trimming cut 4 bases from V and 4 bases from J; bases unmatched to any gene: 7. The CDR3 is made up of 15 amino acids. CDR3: CASSRPGTAYNEQFF. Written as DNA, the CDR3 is TGTGCCAGCTCACGACCCGGGACAGCTTACAATGAGCAGTTCTTC.

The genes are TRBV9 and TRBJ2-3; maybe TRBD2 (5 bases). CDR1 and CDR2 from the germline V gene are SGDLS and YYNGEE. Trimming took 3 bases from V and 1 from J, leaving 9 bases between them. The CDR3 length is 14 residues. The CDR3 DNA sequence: TGTGCCAGCAGCGCCGGGATCGGCACAGATACGCAGTATTTT. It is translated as CASSAGIGTDTQYF.

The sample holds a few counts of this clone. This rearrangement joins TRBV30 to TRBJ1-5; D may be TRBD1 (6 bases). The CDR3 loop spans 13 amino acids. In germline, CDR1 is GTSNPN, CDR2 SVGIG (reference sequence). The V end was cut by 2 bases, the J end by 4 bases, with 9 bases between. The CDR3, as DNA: TGTGCCTGGAGTATTCAGGGGAATCAGCCCCAGCATTTT. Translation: CAWSIQGNQPQHF.

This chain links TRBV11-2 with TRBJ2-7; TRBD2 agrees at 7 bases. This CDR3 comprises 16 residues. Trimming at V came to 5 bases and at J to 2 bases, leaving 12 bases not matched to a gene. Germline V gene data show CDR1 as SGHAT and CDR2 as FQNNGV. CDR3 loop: CASSGPRWGGTYEQYF. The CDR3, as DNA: TGTGCCAGCAGCGGCCCCCGCTGGGGGGGGACCTACGAGCAGTACTTC.

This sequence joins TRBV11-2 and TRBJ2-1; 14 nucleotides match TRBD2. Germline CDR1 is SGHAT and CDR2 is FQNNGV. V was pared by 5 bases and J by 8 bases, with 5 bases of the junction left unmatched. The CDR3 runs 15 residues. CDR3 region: CASSRLAGGLDEQFF. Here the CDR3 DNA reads TGTGCCAGCAGCCGACTAGCGGGAGGGCTGGATGAGCAGTTCTTC. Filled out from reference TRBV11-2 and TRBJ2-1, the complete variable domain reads EAGVAQSPRYKIIEKRQSVAFWCNPISGHATLYWYQQILGQGPKLLIQFQNNGVVDDSQLPKDRFSAERLKGVDSTLKIQPAKLEDSAVYLCASSRLAGGLDEQFFGPGTRLTVL.

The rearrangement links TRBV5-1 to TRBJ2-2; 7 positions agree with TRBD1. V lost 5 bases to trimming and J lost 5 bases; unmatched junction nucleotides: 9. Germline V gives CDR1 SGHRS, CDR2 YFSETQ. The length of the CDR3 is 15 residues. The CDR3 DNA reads TGCGCCAGCAGTTCAGACAGGGCAACGACCGGGGAGCTGTTTTTT. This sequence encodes CASSSDRATTGELFF. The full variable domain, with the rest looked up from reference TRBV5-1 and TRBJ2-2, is KAGVTQTPRYLIKTRGQQVTLSCSPISGHRSVSWYQQTPGQGLQFLFEYFSETQRNKGNFPGRFSGRQFSNSRSEMNVSTLELGDSALYLCASSSDRATTGELFFGEGSRLTVL.

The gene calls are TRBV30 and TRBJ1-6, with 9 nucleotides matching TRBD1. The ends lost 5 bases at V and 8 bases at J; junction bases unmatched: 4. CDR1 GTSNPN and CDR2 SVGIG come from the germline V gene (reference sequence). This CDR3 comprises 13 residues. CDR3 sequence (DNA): TGTGCCTGGCGGGACAGGGTCGATTCACCCCTCCACTTT. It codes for CAWRDRVDSPLHF.

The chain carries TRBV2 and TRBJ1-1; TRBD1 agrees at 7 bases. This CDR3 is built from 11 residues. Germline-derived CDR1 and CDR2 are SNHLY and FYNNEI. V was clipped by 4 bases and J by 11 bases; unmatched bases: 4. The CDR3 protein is CASSGTGWAFF. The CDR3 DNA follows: TGTGCCAGCAGTGGGACAGGTTGGGCTTTCTTT.

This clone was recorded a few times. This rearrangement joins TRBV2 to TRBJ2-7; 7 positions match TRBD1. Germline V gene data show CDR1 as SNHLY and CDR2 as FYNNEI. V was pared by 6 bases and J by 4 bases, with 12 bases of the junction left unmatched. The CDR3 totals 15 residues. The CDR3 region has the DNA TGTGCCAGCAGCGAGGGACAGCCGGGCCTTTACGAGCAGTACTTC. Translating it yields CASSEGQPGLYEQYF.

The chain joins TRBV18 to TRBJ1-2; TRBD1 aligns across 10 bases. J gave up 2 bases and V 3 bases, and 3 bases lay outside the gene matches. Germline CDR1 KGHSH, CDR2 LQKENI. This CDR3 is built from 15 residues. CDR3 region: CASSPTGGSNYGYTF. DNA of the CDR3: TGTGCCAGCTCACCGACAGGGGGCTCCAACTATGGCTACACCTTC.

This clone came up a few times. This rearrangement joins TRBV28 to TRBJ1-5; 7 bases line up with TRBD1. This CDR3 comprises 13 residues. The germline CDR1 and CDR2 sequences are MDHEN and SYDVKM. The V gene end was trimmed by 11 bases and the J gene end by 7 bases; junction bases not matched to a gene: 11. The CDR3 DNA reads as TGTGCCGGTGGGACAGCGGATTTACAGCCCCAGCATTTT. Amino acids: CAGGTADLQPQHF.

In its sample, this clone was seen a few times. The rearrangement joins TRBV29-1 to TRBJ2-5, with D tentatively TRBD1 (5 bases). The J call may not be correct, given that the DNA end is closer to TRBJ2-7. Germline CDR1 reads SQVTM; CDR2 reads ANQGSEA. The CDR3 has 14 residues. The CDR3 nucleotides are TGCAGCGTTGGTGGGGCAGGGCAGTCCTACGAGCAGTACTTC. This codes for CSVGGAGQSYEQYF.

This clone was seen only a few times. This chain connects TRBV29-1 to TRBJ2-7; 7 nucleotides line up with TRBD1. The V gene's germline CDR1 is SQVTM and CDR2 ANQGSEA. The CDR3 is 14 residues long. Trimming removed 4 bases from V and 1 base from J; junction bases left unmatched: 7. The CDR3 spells CSVGQRTGSYEQYF. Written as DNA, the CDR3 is TGCAGCGTTGGCCAACGGACAGGATCCTACGAGCAGTACTTC.